These T cell receptor beta chains were read from a single sample in a study of PD-L1 blockade in urothelial cancer. TCRdb keeps only in-frame clones here, not all; method: immunoSEQ multiplex PCR. Among 45,000 to 50,000 clones listed, about 87% were seen once. This specimen consisted of PBMCs, obtained around atezolizumab (anti-PD-L1) treatment. The receptors here all came from an elderly man with urothelial cancer. Both conserved end residues are part of each CDR3. The D gene is left open where the match is weak. Clone size is given for some rows only: seen once, a few or many times, or a class if the clone is expanded.

j_call: TRBJ2-3; d_call: TRBD2; clone_size: -; v_call: TRBV7-2; cdr3_aa: CASSSFGLAGGPTDTQYF; cdr3_nt: TGTGCCAGCAGCTCCTTTGGACTAGCGGGAGGGCCAACAGATACGCAGTATTTT
j_call: TRBJ2-7; d_call: -; clone_size: -; v_call: TRBV6-6; cdr3_aa: CASSYSRGAEQYF; cdr3_nt: TGTGCCAGCAGTTACTCGAGAGGAGCCGAGCAGTACTTC
j_call: TRBJ2-7; d_call: -; clone_size: -; v_call: TRBV29-1; cdr3_aa: CSAVGSFYEQYF; cdr3_nt: TGCAGCGCCGTCGGGAGCTTCTACGAGCAGTACTTC
j_call: TRBJ2-7; d_call: TRBD1; clone_size: -; v_call: TRBV5-1; cdr3_aa: CASSRSRGTGEGGSYEQYF; cdr3_nt: TGCGCCAGCAGTAGGAGTCGGGGGACAGGGGAGGGGGGCTCCTACGAGCAGTACTTC
j_call: TRBJ1-2; d_call: -; clone_size: -; v_call: TRBV6-6; cdr3_aa: CASSSTGSGYTF; cdr3_nt: TGTGCCAGCAGCTCAACAGGAAGCGGCTACACCTTC
j_call: TRBJ2-4; d_call: -; clone_size: -; v_call: TRBV28; cdr3_aa: CASSSALQLAKNIQYF; cdr3_nt: TGTGCCAGCAGTTCCGCTCTACAGTTAGCCAAAAACATTCAGTACTTC
j_call: TRBJ2-1; d_call: TRBD1; clone_size: -; v_call: TRBV6-5; cdr3_aa: CASGQRQGLYNEQFF; cdr3_nt: TGTGCCAGCGGCCAGAGACAGGGCTTATACAATGAGCAGTTCTTC
j_call: TRBJ2-3; d_call: TRBD1; clone_size: -; v_call: TRBV4-1; cdr3_aa: CASSRMGQGAGADTQYF; cdr3_nt: TGCGCCAGCAGCCGAATGGGACAGGGGGCGGGAGCAGATACGCAGTATTTT
j_call: TRBJ2-1; d_call: TRBD2; clone_size: -; v_call: TRBV6-5; cdr3_aa: CASSSISGGNYNEQFF; cdr3_nt: TGTGCCAGCAGTTCCATTAGCGGGGGTAACTACAATGAGCAGTTCTTC
j_call: TRBJ2-3; d_call: -; clone_size: -; v_call: TRBV14; cdr3_aa: CASSPLATDTQYF; cdr3_nt: TGTGCCAGCAGCCCCTTAGCGACAGATACGCAGTATTTT
j_call: TRBJ2-1; d_call: -; clone_size: -; v_call: TRBV30; cdr3_aa: CAWNSGSVYNEQFF; cdr3_nt: TGTGCCTGGAATTCGGGGTCTGTCTACAATGAGCAGTTCTTC
j_call: TRBJ1-1; d_call: -; clone_size: once; v_call: TRBV30; cdr3_aa: CAWSSDLKGVMNTEAFF; cdr3_nt: TGTGCCTGGAGCAGCGACCTGAAGGGGGTCATGAACACTGAAGCTTTCTTT
j_call: TRBJ2-2; d_call: -; clone_size: -; v_call: TRBV5-1; cdr3_aa: CASSPENTGELFF; cdr3_nt: TGCGCCAGCAGCCCAGAGAACACCGGGGAGCTGTTTTTT
j_call: TRBJ1-5; d_call: TRBD1; clone_size: -; v_call: TRBV7-2; cdr3_aa: CASSPDRPQPQHF; cdr3_nt: TGTGCCAGCAGCCCGGACAGGCCACAGCCCCAGCATTTT
j_call: TRBJ2-7; d_call: -; clone_size: -; v_call: TRBV7-2; cdr3_aa: CASSYVPGEQYF; cdr3_nt: TGTGCCAGCAGCTACGTCCCAGGGGAGCAGTACTTC
j_call: TRBJ1-2; d_call: TRBD1; clone_size: -; v_call: TRBV9; cdr3_aa: CASSVSARDRADSYGYTF; cdr3_nt: TGTGCCAGCAGCGTATCGGCTAGAGACAGGGCAGATTCCTATGGCTACACCTTC
j_call: TRBJ1-1; d_call: TRBD1; clone_size: -; v_call: TRBV18; cdr3_aa: CASSPGQGLERNTEAFF; cdr3_nt: TGTGCCAGCTCACCGGGACAGGGTCTGGAGAGGAACACTGAAGCTTTCTTT
j_call: TRBJ1-1; d_call: TRBD1; clone_size: -; v_call: TRBV30; cdr3_aa: CAWSIPGTGDRAFF; cdr3_nt: TGTGCCTGGAGTATCCCCGGGACAGGGGACAGGGCTTTCTTT
j_call: TRBJ2-5; d_call: TRBD2; clone_size: once; v_call: TRBV5-1; cdr3_aa: CASSPGTSGTQETQYF; cdr3_nt: TGCGCCAGCAGCCCCGGGACTAGCGGGACACAAGAGACCCAGTACTTC
j_call: TRBJ1-5; d_call: TRBD1; clone_size: -; v_call: TRBV2; cdr3_aa: CASGQDPRGPQHF; cdr3_nt: TGTGCCTCCGGACAGGACCCCCGGGGGCCCCAGCATTTT
j_call: TRBJ2-7; d_call: TRBD2; clone_size: -; v_call: TRBV5-5; cdr3_aa: CASSWREGLSSHEQYF; cdr3_nt: TGTGCCAGCAGCTGGAGGGAGGGACTATCATCCCACGAGCAGTACTTC
j_call: TRBJ2-3; d_call: TRBD2; clone_size: -; v_call: TRBV4-1; cdr3_aa: CASSRSSGDTDTQYF; cdr3_nt: TGCGCCAGCAGCCGATCTAGCGGGGATACAGATACGCAGTATTTT
j_call: TRBJ1-2; d_call: -; clone_size: few; v_call: TRBV7-9; cdr3_aa: CASSPPSNYGYTF; cdr3_nt: TGTGCCAGCAGCCCCCCATCTAACTATGGCTACACCTTC
j_call: TRBJ1-2; d_call: -; clone_size: -; v_call: TRBV2; cdr3_aa: CASRVRGSDGYTF; cdr3_nt: TGTGCCAGCAGGGTAAGGGGAAGCGATGGCTACACCTTC
j_call: TRBJ1-4; d_call: -; clone_size: -; v_call: TRBV6-5; cdr3_aa: CASSYAGRGVREKLFF; cdr3_nt: TGTGCCAGCAGTTACGCGGGGCGGGGGGTTCGGGAAAAACTGTTTTTT
j_call: TRBJ1-2; d_call: -; clone_size: -; v_call: TRBV4-1; cdr3_aa: CASSQEAGSGYTF; cdr3_nt: TGCGCCAGCAGCCAAGAAGCGGGCTCAGGCTACACCTTC
j_call: TRBJ1-4; d_call: -; clone_size: -; v_call: TRBV11-2; cdr3_aa: CASRSIGSGEKLFF; cdr3_nt: TGTGCCAGCAGGAGTATTGGTAGTGGTGAAAAACTGTTTTTT
j_call: TRBJ2-2; d_call: -; clone_size: -; v_call: TRBV6-5; cdr3_aa: CASSSGNTGELFF; cdr3_nt: TGTGCCAGCAGCTCCGGGAACACCGGGGAGCTGTTTTTT
j_call: TRBJ2-5; d_call: -; clone_size: -; v_call: TRBV5-6; cdr3_aa: CASSSPGGMLQGETQYF; cdr3_nt: TGTGCCAGCAGCTCTCCGGGGGGAATGTTACAGGGAGAGACCCAGTACTTC
j_call: TRBJ1-1; d_call: -; clone_size: -; v_call: TRBV27; cdr3_aa: CASTSSPKGRLKEAFF; cdr3_nt: TGTGCCAGCACCTCAAGCCCCAAGGGGAGGCTTAAGGAAGCTTTCTTT
j_call: TRBJ1-2; d_call: TRBD1; clone_size: -; v_call: TRBV2; cdr3_aa: CASSRQGADYGYTF; cdr3_nt: TGTGCCAGCAGTCGACAGGGGGCGGATTATGGCTACACCTTC
j_call: TRBJ2-3; d_call: TRBD1; clone_size: -; v_call: TRBV12-5; cdr3_aa: CASGVGTATDTQYF; cdr3_nt: TGTGCTAGTGGTGTCGGGACAGCGACAGATACGCAGTATTTT
j_call: TRBJ2-6; d_call: TRBD1; clone_size: once; v_call: TRBV10-1; cdr3_aa: CASSAGQGYSGANVLTF; cdr3_nt: TGCGCCAGCAGTGCGGGACAGGGGTACTCTGGGGCCAACGTCCTGACTTTC
j_call: TRBJ2-3; d_call: -; clone_size: -; v_call: TRBV29-1; cdr3_aa: CSVDPSGTDTQYF; cdr3_nt: TGCAGCGTTGATCCTAGCGGCACAGATACGCAGTATTTT
j_call: TRBJ2-4; d_call: TRBD1; clone_size: -; v_call: TRBV30; cdr3_aa: CAWSFLGQGGIQYF; cdr3_nt: TGTGCCTGGAGTTTCCTCGGACAGGGGGGCATTCAGTACTTC
j_call: TRBJ1-1; d_call: -; clone_size: -; v_call: TRBV30; cdr3_aa: CAWRADLRNTEAFF; cdr3_nt: TGTGCCTGGAGAGCGGACCTTCGGAACACTGAAGCTTTCTTT
j_call: TRBJ1-3; d_call: -; clone_size: -; v_call: TRBV5-1; cdr3_aa: CASSQAGSGNTIYF; cdr3_nt: TGCGCCAGCAGCCAGGCAGGATCTGGAAACACCATATATTTT
j_call: TRBJ1-4; d_call: -; clone_size: -; v_call: TRBV6-6; cdr3_aa: CASRPGGARLGKLFF; cdr3_nt: TGTGCCAGCAGGCCGGGGGGGGCGCGGTTGGGAAAACTGTTTTTT
j_call: TRBJ2-1; d_call: -; clone_size: -; v_call: TRBV10-3; cdr3_aa: CAISELNEQFF; cdr3_nt: TGTGCCATCAGTGAACTCAATGAGCAGTTCTTC